This TCR beta chain was captured by sequencing in a study of radiotherapy plus CTLA-4 blockade in lung cancer. Clones were read by immunoSEQ multiplex PCR, and TCRdb kept only the in-frame ones, dropping some. In the table there are around 80,000 clones, roughly 74% of which are singletons. With V trimmed by 11 bases and J by 8 bases, 13 bases remained unmatched. Germline CDR1 is SNHLY and CDR2 is FYNNEI. CDR3 length equals 15 residues. In chemo-refractory metastatic non-small-cell lung cancer, patients got ipilimumab CTLA-4 blockade together with focal radiation. Regarding this clone: The antigen is not known.

The study's findings and limits: Among reported predictors of response, early blood T cell clone dynamics with interferon-beta performed best. Radiotherapy was combined with ipilimumab, and tumor-derived TCR clones then expanded in blood.

Sequenced here: peripheral blood, sampled from a patient treated with radiotherapy plus ipilimumab. The receptor was derived from a human donor with non-small cell lung cancer whose response to radiotherapy plus ipilimumab could not be evaluated. The chain has TRBV2 and TRBJ1-6; 9 nucleotides agree with TRBD1. Here the CDR3 DNA reads TGTGCCGGTCGAACGGACAGGGGCACGTATTCACCCCTCCACTTT. As protein: CAGRTDRGTYSPLHF. The variable domain in full, with the rest retrieved from reference TRBV2 and TRBJ1-6, is EPEVTQTPSHQVTQMGQEVILRCVPISNHLYFYWYRQILGQKVEFLVSFYNNEISEKSEIFDDQFSVERPDGSNFTLKIRSTKLEDSAMYFCAGRTDRGTYSPLHFGNGTRLTVT.